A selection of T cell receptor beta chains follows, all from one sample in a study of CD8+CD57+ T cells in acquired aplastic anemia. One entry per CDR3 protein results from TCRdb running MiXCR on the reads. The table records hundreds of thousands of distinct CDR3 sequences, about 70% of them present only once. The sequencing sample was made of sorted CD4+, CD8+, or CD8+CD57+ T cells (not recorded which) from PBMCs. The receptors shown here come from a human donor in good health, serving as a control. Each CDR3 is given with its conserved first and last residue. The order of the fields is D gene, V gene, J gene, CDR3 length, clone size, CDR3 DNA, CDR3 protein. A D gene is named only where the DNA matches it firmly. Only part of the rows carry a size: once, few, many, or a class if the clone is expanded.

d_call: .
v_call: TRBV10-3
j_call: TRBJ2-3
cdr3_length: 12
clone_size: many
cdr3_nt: TGTGCCATCAGTGAGTCGGCAGATACGCAGTATTTT
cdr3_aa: CAISESADTQYF

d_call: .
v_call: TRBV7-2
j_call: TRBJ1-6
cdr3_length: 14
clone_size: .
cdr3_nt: TGTGCCAGCAGCTTAGAACTGGGGAATTCACCCCTCCACTTT
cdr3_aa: CASSLELGNSPLHF

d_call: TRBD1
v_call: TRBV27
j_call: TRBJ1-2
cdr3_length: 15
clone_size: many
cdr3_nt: TGTGCCAGCAGTGGAGTCAGGGGGCGATCGTATGGCTACACCTTC
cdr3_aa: CASSGVRGRSYGYTF

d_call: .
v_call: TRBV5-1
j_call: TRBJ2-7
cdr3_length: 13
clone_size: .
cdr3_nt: TGTGCCAGCAGCTACGGGAATGGCTCTGAGCAGTACTTC
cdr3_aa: CASSYGNGSEQYF

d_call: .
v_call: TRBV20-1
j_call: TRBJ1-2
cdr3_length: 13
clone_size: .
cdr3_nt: TGCAGTGCTAGCTCCATAAGGACGGAGAGCTACACCTTC
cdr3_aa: CSASSIRTESYTF

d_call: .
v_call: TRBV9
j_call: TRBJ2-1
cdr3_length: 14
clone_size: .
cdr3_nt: TGTGCCAGCAGCCCCCCCAGGGCGGGCACCCAGTACTTCTTC
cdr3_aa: CASSPPRAGTQYFF

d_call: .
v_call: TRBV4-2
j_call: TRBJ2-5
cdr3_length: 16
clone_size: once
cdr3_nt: TGTGCCAGCAGCCCACAGGGTCGGCCCGCTGAAGAGACCCAGTACTTC
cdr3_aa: CASSPQGRPAEETQYF

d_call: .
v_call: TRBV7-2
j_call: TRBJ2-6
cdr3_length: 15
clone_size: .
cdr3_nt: TGTGCCAGCAGCCCAACTAGCTCTGGGGCCAACGTCCTGACTTTC
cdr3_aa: CASSPTSSGANVLTF

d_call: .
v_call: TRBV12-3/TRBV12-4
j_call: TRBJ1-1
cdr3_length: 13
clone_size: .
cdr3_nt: TGTGCCAGCAGTCCCGCCTTGAGCACTGAAGCTCTCTTT
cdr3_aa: CASSPALSTEALF

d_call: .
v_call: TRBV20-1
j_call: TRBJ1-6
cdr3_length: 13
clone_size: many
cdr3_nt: TGCAGTGCTAGACGCAGGGGCCTAGGTGCCCTCCACTTT
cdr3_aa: CSARRRGLGALHF

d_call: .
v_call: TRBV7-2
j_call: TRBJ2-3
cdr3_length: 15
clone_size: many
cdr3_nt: TGTGCCAGCAGCTTAGCGCAGGGGCGCACAGATACGCAGTATTTT
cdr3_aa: CASSLAQGRTDTQYF

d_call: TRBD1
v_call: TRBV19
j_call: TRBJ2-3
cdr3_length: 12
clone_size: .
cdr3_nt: TGTGCCAGCAGGCATACAGGGGAGACCCAGTATTTC
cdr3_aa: CASRHTGETQYF

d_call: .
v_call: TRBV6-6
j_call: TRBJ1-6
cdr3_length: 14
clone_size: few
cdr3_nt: TGTGCCAGCAGTGACGGCTCCTATAATTCACCCCTCCACTTT
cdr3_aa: CASSDGSYNSPLHF

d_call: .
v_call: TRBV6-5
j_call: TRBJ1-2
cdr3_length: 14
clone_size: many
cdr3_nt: TGTGCCAGCAGTTACTCGATTGCAGGGTATGGCTACACCTTC
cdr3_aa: CASSYSIAGYGYTF

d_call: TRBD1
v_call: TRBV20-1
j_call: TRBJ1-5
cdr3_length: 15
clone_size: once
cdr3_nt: TGCAGTGCTAGAGGGGACAGGCCAGTGCATCAGCCCCAGCATTTT
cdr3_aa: CSARGDRPVHQPQHF

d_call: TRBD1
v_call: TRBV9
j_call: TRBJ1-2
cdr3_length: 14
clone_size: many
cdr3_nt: TGTGCCAGCAGCGGGGGACAGCCCAACTATGGCTACACCTTC
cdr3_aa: CASSGGQPNYGYTF

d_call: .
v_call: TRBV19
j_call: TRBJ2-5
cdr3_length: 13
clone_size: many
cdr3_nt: TGTGCCAGTAGAGGATTGGGCGTTCAGACCCAGTACTTC
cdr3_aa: CASRGLGVQTQYF

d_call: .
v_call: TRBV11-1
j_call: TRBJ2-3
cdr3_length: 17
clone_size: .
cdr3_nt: TGTGCCAGCAGCCCCCGCACAGGGTTAGCCACCACAGATACGCAGTATTTT
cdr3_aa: CASSPRTGLATTDTQYF

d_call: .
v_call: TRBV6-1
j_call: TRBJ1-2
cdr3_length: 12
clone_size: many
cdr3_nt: TGTGCCAGCAGAGGGCCTAACTATGGCTACACCTTC
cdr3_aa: CASRGPNYGYTF

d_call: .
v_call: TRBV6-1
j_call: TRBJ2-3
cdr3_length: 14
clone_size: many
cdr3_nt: TGTGCCAGCAGTGAAGCCCCTCGGTTGGGTACGCAGTATTTT
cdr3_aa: CASSEAPRLGTQYF

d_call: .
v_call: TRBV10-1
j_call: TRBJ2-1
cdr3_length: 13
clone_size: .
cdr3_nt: TGCGCCAGCAGTGAGAGGCCCGGGATTGAGTACTCCTTC
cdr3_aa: CASSERPGIEYSF

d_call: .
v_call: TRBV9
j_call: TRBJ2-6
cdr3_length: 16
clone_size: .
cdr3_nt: TGTGCCAGCAGCTTCCACGGGGAAGTTAACTACGAGCTCCTGACTTTC
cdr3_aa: CASSFHGEVNYELLTF

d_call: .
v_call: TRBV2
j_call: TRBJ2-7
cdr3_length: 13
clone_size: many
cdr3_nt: TGTGCCAGCAGACACGATGAGGTCTACGAGCAGTACTTC
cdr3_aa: CASRHDEVYEQYF

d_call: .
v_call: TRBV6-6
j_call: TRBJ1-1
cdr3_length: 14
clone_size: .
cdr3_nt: TGCGCCAGCAGTGGGGGGGATTCGGGCACTGAAGCTTTCTTT
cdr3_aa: CASSGGDSGTEAFF

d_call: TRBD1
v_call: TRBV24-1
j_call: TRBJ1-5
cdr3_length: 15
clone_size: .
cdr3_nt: TGTGCCACCAGTGATACTACAGGGGCCAATCAGCCCCAGCATTTT
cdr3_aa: CATSDTTGANQPQHF

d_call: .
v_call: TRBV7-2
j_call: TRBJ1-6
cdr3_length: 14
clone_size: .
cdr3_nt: TGTGCCAGCAGCGTCGAAGAGACCCAGTCCTTCGGCCCATTT
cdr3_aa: CASSVEETQSFGPF

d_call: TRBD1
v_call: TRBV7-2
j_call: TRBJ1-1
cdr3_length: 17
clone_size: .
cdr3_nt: TGTGCCAGCAGCTGGGCGGCACAGGGGGCAGGAGATACTGAAGCTTTCTTT
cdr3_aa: CASSWAAQGAGDTEAFF

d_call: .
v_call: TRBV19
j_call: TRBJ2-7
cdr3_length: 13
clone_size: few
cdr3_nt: TGTGCCAGTAGTAGGGCGAGGGGAGACGAGCAGTACTTC
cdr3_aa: CASSRARGDEQYF

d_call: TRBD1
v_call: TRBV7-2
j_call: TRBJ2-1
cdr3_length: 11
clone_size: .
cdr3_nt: TGTGCCAGCAGCCCCTACACAGGGGAGTCCTTC
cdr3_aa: CASSPYTGESF

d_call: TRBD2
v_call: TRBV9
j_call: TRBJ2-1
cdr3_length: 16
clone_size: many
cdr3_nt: TGTGCCAGCAACCCCCGGGGAGGGTACCCCTACAATGAGCAGTTCTTC
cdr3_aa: CASNPRGGYPYNEQFF

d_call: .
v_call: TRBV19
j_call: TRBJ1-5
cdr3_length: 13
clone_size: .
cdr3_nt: TGTGCCAGTAGTCTGACATGGCATCAGCCCCAGCATTTT
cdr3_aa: CASSLTWHQPQHF

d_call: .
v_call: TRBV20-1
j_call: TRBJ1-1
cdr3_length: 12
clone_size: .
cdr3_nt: TGCAGTGCTAGGCGAAGGGAAGGAGGGGCTTTCTTT
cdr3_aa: CSARRREGGAFF

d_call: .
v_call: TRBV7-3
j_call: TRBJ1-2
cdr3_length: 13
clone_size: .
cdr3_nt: TGTGCCAGCCACCCTGACAGTAGCAACGAGCACACCTTC
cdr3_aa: CASHPDSSNEHTF